Below are 15 T cell receptor beta chains sequenced from a single sample in a study of PD-1 blockade in classical Hodgkin lymphoma. Noted time point: cycle 4 day 1 (C4D1), after 5 to 7 weeks of nivolumab. After autologous stem cell transplantation all patients relapsed, and prior brentuximab vedotin exposure differed between cohorts. Libraries were prepared by immunoSEQ multiplex PCR; TCRdb keeps only in-frame clonotypes and omits some of them. Of about 61,000 clones listed, 70% to 90% are singletons. Sequencing used peripheral blood mononuclear cells (PBMCs), obtained before the fourth cycle of nivolumab. Receptors originate from a human donor with classical Hodgkin lymphoma.

This clone showed up just once. The V and J genes are TRBV27 and TRBJ1-4; D might be TRBD1 (5 bases). CDR1 MNHEY and CDR2 SMNVEV come from the germline V gene (reference sequence). This CDR3 spans 16 amino acids. V dropped 0 bases and J dropped 8 bases, with 16 bases sitting between them. In DNA form, the CDR3 reads TGTGCCAGCAGTTTATCGGTTGGGGCCGTGGGGGAAAAACTGTTTTTT. Translation gives CASSLSVGAVGEKLFF.

This sequence joins TRBV7-9 and TRBJ1-3; D gene ambiguous. The CDR3 spans 11 residues. V lost 5 bases, J lost 8 bases, and 7 bases lay in between. Per germline, CDR1 SEHNR and CDR2 FQNEAQ (reference sequence). CDR3 coding DNA: TGTGCCAGCAGCCCTGAGGACACCATATATTTT. This gives the protein CASSPEDTIYF.

The chain combines TRBV7-2 with TRBJ1-1, with TRBD1 as a possible D gene (5 bases). In germline, CDR1 is SGHTA, CDR2 FQGNSA. Trimming removed 4 bases from V and 4 bases from J, with 16 bases in between. The CDR3 totals 15 residues. The CDR3 loop is CASSSRGGYGTEAFF. The CDR3 DNA reads as TGTGCCAGCAGCTCTAGGGGCGGATACGGCACTGAAGCTTTCTTT.

DNA of the CDR3: TGTGCCAGCAGCTTAAGTCTAGCGGGCCAAGAGACCCAGTACTTC. It is translated as CASSLSLAGQETQYF. This chain links TRBV7-8 with TRBJ2-5; 8 nucleotides agree with TRBD2. V dropped 2 bases and J dropped 1; count of bases not matched to a gene: 3. Per the germline V gene, CDR1 is SGHVS and CDR2 is FQNEAQ. The length of the CDR3 is 15 residues.

The CDR3 is CASSSIGRRGYTF. Written as DNA, the CDR3 is TGTGCCAGCAGTTCTATTGGACGTCGCGGCTACACCTTC. The chain uses TRBV27 and TRBJ1-2; D gene uncertain. Germline assignment: CDR1 MNHEY and CDR2 SMNVEV (reference sequence). This CDR3 is built from 13 residues. The V end lost 4 bases, the J end lost 8 bases, and 14 bases lay between the germline ends.

The chain links TRBV5-4 to TRBJ2-5; TRBD1 agrees at 7 bases. CDR1 SGHNT and CDR2 YYREEE come from the germline V gene (reference sequence). The CDR3 length is 16 residues. V trimming: 2 bases; J trimming: 2 bases; junction bases outside the gene matches: 9. CDR3 sequence: CASSFTGAREQETQYF. CDR3 coding DNA: TGTGCCAGCAGCTTTACAGGGGCGAGAGAACAAGAGACCCAGTACTTC.

CDR3 nucleotide sequence: TGTGCCAGCAGCGTCGAGGGAGGGTCCGGAAACACCATATATTTT. Amino acids: CASSVEGGSGNTIYF. The chain employs TRBV9 and TRBJ1-3; D unclear. The CDR3 is made up of 15 amino acids. Germline loops: CDR1 SGDLS, CDR2 YYNGEE. V was clipped by 2 bases and J by 4 bases, with 13 bases between them. The full variable domain, its missing parts supplied by reference TRBV9 and TRBJ1-3, is DSGVTQTPKHLITATGQRVTLRCSPRSGDLSVYWYQQSLDQGLQFLIQYYNGEERAKGNILERFSAQQFPDLHSELNLSSLELGDSALYFCASSVEGGSGNTIYFGEGSWLTVV.

For the CDR3, the DNA is TGTGCCTGGATGCGATTTCAGCAAGATACGCAGTATTTT. It yields the protein CAWMRFQQDTQYF. J is TRBJ2-3 and V is TRBV30; no clear D gene. CDR3 length: 13 amino acids. With 4 bases removed from V and 5 bases from J, the gap between germline ends came to 13 bases. Germline V gene data show CDR1 as GTSNPN and CDR2 as SVGIG (reference sequence).

The V and J genes are TRBV5-1 and TRBJ2-1, with a tentative D call TRBD1 (6 bases). There are 13 residues in the CDR3. Looked up from germline, CDR1 is SGHRS and CDR2 is YFSETQ. Trimming took off 4 bases at V and 4 bases at J, with 9 bases between the two ends. The CDR3 bases are TGCGCCAGCAGCCTCGGGACATACAATGAGCAGTTCTTC. It yields the protein CASSLGTYNEQFF.

The J gene is TRBJ2-1, the V gene TRBV28; the match to TRBD2 covers 11 bases. This CDR3 is 15 amino acids long. V was pared by 7 bases and J by 4 bases, with 6 bases of the junction left unmatched. CDR1 and CDR2 (germline): MDHEN, SYDVKM. In DNA, the CDR3 is TGTGCCAGCACCCCGGGACTAGCGGTATACAATGAGCAGTTCTTC. Its protein product is CASTPGLAVYNEQFF.

V gene TRBV5-1 combines with J gene TRBJ2-3; D is ambiguous. The germline CDR1 and CDR2 sequences are SGHRS and YFSETQ. The V end was cut by 0 bases, the J end by 2 bases, with 7 bases between. The CDR3 runs 14 residues. In DNA, the CDR3 is TGCGCCAGCAGCTTGGGAGGCACCACAGATACGCAGTATTTT. Residues: CASSLGGTTDTQYF.

The chain has TRBV7-8 and TRBJ2-7, with D tentatively TRBD1 (6 bases). V dropped 2 bases and J dropped 4 bases, with 12 bases sitting between them. Germline values: CDR1 SGHVS, CDR2 FQNEAQ. The CDR3 consists of 14 residues. CDR3: CASSLLGQGYEQYF. The CDR3 region has the DNA TGTGCCAGCAGCTTACTGGGGCAGGGGTACGAGCAGTACTTC.

The J gene is TRBJ2-2, the V gene TRBV2; D uncertain. Trimming took 6 bases from V and 4 from J, leaving 3 bases between them. The length of the CDR3 is 11 residues. Germline V lookup: CDR1 SNHLY, CDR2 FYNNEI. DNA of the CDR3: TGTGCCAGCAGGACCACCGGGGAGCTGTTTTTT. Amino acid sequence: CASRTTGELFF.

The V and J genes are TRBV5-1 and TRBJ2-5; D unclear. This CDR3 region has 14 residues. Germline CDR1 reads SGHRS; CDR2 reads YFSETQ. The V end was cut by 3 bases, the J end by 3 bases, with 12 bases between. The CDR3 coding sequence is TGCGCCAGCAGCTCCCGGCCTACTGAAGAGACCCAGTACTTC. Protein: CASSSRPTEETQYF.

The J gene is TRBJ2-4, the V gene TRBV28, with TRBD1 identical over 10 bases. V shed 7 bases and J 2 bases; nucleotides not matched to a gene: 5. Germline lookup yields CDR1 MDHEN and CDR2 SYDVKM. The CDR3 is made up of 15 amino acids. The CDR3 sequence is CASTPGQGSKNIQYF. As DNA, the CDR3 is TGTGCCAGCACTCCGGGACAGGGGTCCAAAAACATTCAGTACTTC.